This record concerns one T cell receptor (beta chain) sequence. Its antigen is not identified. The data stem from a study of cytomegalovirus exposure and HLA in healthy donors. Findings and limits, study-wide: Common viral pathogens seemed, in a later analysis, to connect with several of the most significant clusters. Researchers counted around 150 TCR beta chains as cytomegalovirus-associated.

Though nominally healthy at sampling, donors likely had unrecorded immune exposures. 60 Vbeta and 13 Jbeta primers were used in PCR. The repertoire was sequenced with immunoSEQ multiplex PCR; TCRdb's copy has only in-frame clones and lacks some. In the table there are 160,000 or so clones, less than 90% of which are singletons. There are 16 residues in the CDR3. V lost 1 base and J lost 2, with 10 bases in between. Germline lookup yields CDR1 SGHRS and CDR2 YFSETQ. The chain carries TRBV5-1 and TRBJ2-6, with D possibly TRBD1 on 6 matching bases. Sample: PBMCs. The source is a man aged 30-40 years in good health and CMV-seronegative. The CDR3 DNA is TGCGCCAGCAGCTTGCGGTCAGGGGCTGGGGCCAACGTCCTGACTTTC. Protein sequence: CASSLRSGAGANVLTF.